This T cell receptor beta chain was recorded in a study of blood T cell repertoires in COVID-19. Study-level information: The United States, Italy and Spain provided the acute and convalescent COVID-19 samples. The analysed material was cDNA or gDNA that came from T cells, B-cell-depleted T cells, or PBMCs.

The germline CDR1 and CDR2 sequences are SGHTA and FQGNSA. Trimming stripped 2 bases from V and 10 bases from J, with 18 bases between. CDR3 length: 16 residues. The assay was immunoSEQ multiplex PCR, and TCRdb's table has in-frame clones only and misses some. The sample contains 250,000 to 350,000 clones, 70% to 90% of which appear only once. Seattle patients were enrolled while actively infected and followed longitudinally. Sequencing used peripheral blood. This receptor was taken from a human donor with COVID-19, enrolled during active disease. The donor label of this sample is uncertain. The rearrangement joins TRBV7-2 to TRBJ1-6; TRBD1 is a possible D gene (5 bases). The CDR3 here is CASSLYPRGAGSPLHF. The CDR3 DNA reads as TGTGCCAGCAGCTTATACCCAAGGGGCGCGGGGTCACCCCTCCACTTT.